These T cell receptor beta chains were read from a single sample in a study of neoadjuvant nivolumab and ipilimumab in lung cancer. The table came from immunoSEQ multiplex PCR; TCRdb's copy has only in-frame clones and leaves some out. The sample shows some 30,000 clones, approximately 90% of them seen only once. Material: peripheral blood, obtained after neoadjuvant nivolumab, alone or with ipilimumab, at or shortly before surgery. Receptors originate from an adult with non-small cell lung cancer. The CDR3 runs from the conserved cysteine through the conserved F or W. The D gene is left open where the match is weak. Clone size is stated in some rows and not others, as once, few, many or a class when expanded.

clone_size: -
d_call: -
v_call: TRBV6-5
j_call: TRBJ2-7
cdr3_aa: CASSPGTTFLF
cdr3_nt: TGTGCCAGCAGCCCCGGGACAACTTTCCTCTTC

clone_size: -
d_call: -
v_call: TRBV2
j_call: TRBJ1-5
cdr3_aa: CASSESGVGGPQHF
cdr3_nt: TGTGCCAGCAGTGAATCAGGGGTCGGGGGGCCCCAGCATTTT

clone_size: -
d_call: -
v_call: TRBV7-2
j_call: TRBJ2-7
cdr3_aa: CASSSSWEQYF
cdr3_nt: TGTGCCAGCAGCTCTAGTTGGGAGCAGTACTTC

clone_size: -
d_call: -
v_call: TRBV6-5
j_call: TRBJ2-6
cdr3_aa: CASQVQGAGANVLTF
cdr3_nt: TGTGCCAGCCAGGTTCAGGGTGCAGGGGCCAACGTCCTGACTTTC

clone_size: -
d_call: TRBD1
v_call: TRBV7-7
j_call: TRBJ2-5
cdr3_aa: CASSLFSGTEETQYF
cdr3_nt: TGTGCCAGCAGCTTATTCTCTGGGACAGAAGAGACCCAGTACTTC

clone_size: -
d_call: -
v_call: TRBV19
j_call: TRBJ2-1
cdr3_aa: CASSIRRMGYNEQFF
cdr3_nt: TGTGCCAGTAGTATCCGCAGGATGGGCTACAATGAGCAGTTCTTC

clone_size: -
d_call: -
v_call: TRBV29-1
j_call: TRBJ1-4
cdr3_aa: CSVATNEKLFF
cdr3_nt: TGCAGCGTTGCAACTAATGAAAAACTGTTTTTT

clone_size: -
d_call: TRBD2
v_call: TRBV4-3
j_call: TRBJ2-7
cdr3_aa: CASSHSASGESYEQYF
cdr3_nt: TGCGCCAGCAGCCATTCGGCTAGCGGGGAATCCTACGAGCAGTACTTC

clone_size: -
d_call: TRBD2
v_call: TRBV2
j_call: TRBJ2-2
cdr3_aa: CASRVGLALTGELFF
cdr3_nt: TGTGCCAGCAGGGTGGGACTAGCTCTCACCGGGGAGCTGTTTTTT

clone_size: -
d_call: -
v_call: TRBV5-4
j_call: TRBJ2-1
cdr3_aa: CASSLYSYNEQFF
cdr3_nt: TGTGCCAGCAGCCTGTACTCCTACAATGAGCAGTTCTTC

clone_size: -
d_call: -
v_call: TRBV4-3
j_call: TRBJ1-6
cdr3_aa: CASSLSRGRYNSPLHF
cdr3_nt: TGCGCCAGCAGCCTTTCCAGGGGACGGTATAATTCACCCCTCCACTTT

clone_size: -
d_call: -
v_call: TRBV9
j_call: TRBJ2-5
cdr3_aa: CASSTTGRTETQYF
cdr3_nt: TGTGCCAGCAGCACCACGGGACGCACGGAGACCCAGTACTTC

clone_size: -
d_call: TRBD2
v_call: TRBV7-9
j_call: TRBJ2-3
cdr3_aa: CASSLEIREGDTQYF
cdr3_nt: TGTGCCAGCAGCTTAGAGATCAGGGAGGGAGATACGCAGTATTTT

clone_size: -
d_call: -
v_call: TRBV7-3
j_call: TRBJ1-6
cdr3_aa: CASSPEGGLGSPLHF
cdr3_nt: TGTGCCAGCAGCCCGGAAGGGGGGTTAGGTTCACCCCTCCACTTT

clone_size: once
d_call: -
v_call: TRBV6-6
j_call: TRBJ2-5
cdr3_aa: CASRLTNQETQYF
cdr3_nt: TGTGCCAGCAGGTTGACGAACCAAGAGACCCAGTACTTC

clone_size: -
d_call: TRBD1
v_call: TRBV6-5
j_call: TRBJ1-4
cdr3_aa: CASSYSRTGNEKLFF
cdr3_nt: TGTGCCAGCAGTTACTCGCGGACAGGGAATGAAAAACTGTTTTTT

clone_size: -
d_call: -
v_call: TRBV5-1
j_call: TRBJ2-5
cdr3_aa: CASNEQGTETQYF
cdr3_nt: TGCGCCAGCAATGAACAGGGAACGGAGACCCAGTACTTC

clone_size: -
d_call: -
v_call: TRBV7-2
j_call: TRBJ2-1
cdr3_aa: CASSLWGASGEQFF
cdr3_nt: TGTGCCAGCAGCCTATGGGGGGCCTCGGGAGAGCAGTTCTTC

clone_size: few
d_call: -
v_call: TRBV5-5
j_call: TRBJ2-3
cdr3_aa: CASSLEVRRADTQYF
cdr3_nt: TGTGCCAGCAGCTTAGAGGTCAGGAGGGCAGATACGCAGTATTTT

clone_size: -
d_call: -
v_call: TRBV6-5
j_call: TRBJ2-1
cdr3_aa: CASSYSSQGGYNEQFF
cdr3_nt: TGTGCCAGCAGTTACTCGAGTCAGGGGGGGTACAATGAGCAGTTCTTC

clone_size: -
d_call: TRBD1
v_call: TRBV5-1
j_call: TRBJ1-1
cdr3_aa: CASSFEQTGVNTEAFF
cdr3_nt: TGCGCCAGCAGCTTCGAGCAGACAGGGGTGAACACTGAAGCTTTCTTT

clone_size: -
d_call: -
v_call: TRBV5-1
j_call: TRBJ2-2
cdr3_aa: CASSLQDTGELFF
cdr3_nt: TGCGCCAGCAGCTTGCAGGACACCGGGGAGCTGTTTTTT

clone_size: -
d_call: -
v_call: TRBV5-8
j_call: TRBJ2-7
cdr3_aa: CASSLWKGMDYEQYF
cdr3_nt: TGTGCCAGCAGCTTGTGGAAGGGAATGGACTACGAGCAGTACTTC

clone_size: -
d_call: -
v_call: TRBV18
j_call: TRBJ2-4
cdr3_aa: CASSPRVSPTGEENIQYF
cdr3_nt: TGTGCCAGCTCACCACGTGTTAGCCCGACGGGGGAAGAAAACATTCAGTACTTC

clone_size: -
d_call: -
v_call: TRBV7-6
j_call: TRBJ2-5
cdr3_aa: CASSLFGGQETQYF
cdr3_nt: TGTGCCAGCAGCTTATTCGGCGGCCAAGAGACCCAGTACTTC